This T cell receptor (beta chain) was obtained from a study of T-cell reconstitution after alpha-beta-depleted transplantation in children. This CDR3 contains 16 residues. The junction had 13 bases not matched to a gene; V was cut back by 5 bases and J by 5 bases. CDR1 is ENHRY, CDR2 SYGVKD, per germline. Unique molecular identifiers were incorporated during preparation of the TCRbeta library. A single record per CDR3 protein comes from TCRdb applying MiXCR to the PCR reads. The data show hundreds of thousands of distinct CDR3 sequences, under 25% seen once. In its sample, this clonotype was seen a few times. The antigen is unknown. Points from the study as a whole: Most T-cell counts and diversity one year after the transplant came from T cells that were newly produced. Reportedly, alpha-beta T cells present about two months post-transplant originated from several hundred expanded clones of graft origin. It was surviving recipient T cells and thymic progenitors that gave some patients high TCRbeta diversity at day 60.

The TCR originated in a boy less than two years old who had a stem cell transplant for acute myeloid leukemia, so the T cells may come from the graft donor. Sequenced here: PBMCs, mostly from graft donor cells, sampled 360 days after TCRalphabeta/CD19-depleted stem cell transplant. J is TRBJ2-5 and V is TRBV10-3; 8 nucleotides match TRBD2. In DNA form, the CDR3 reads TGTGCCATCAGTAGCAATTTGGCTAGCGGGTATGAGACCCAGTACTTC. Encoded protein: CAISSNLASGYETQYF.